The entry below describes one TCR beta chain. Antigen specificity is unknown. These data come from a study of T cell responses to AZD1222 COVID-19 vaccine. Broader study findings: Along spike, vaccine-associated CD4 TCRs were found throughout, with dominance at 160-218 and 743-854. Vaccination with two AZD1222 doses was followed by a rise in Spike-specific TCR breadth and depth. Donors were chiefly white British, with a greater number of females, and clonal diversity was perhaps underestimated. Baseline seropositivity characterized only a handful of AZD1222 recipients.

V was shortened by 5 bases and J by 5 bases, with 18 bases between the two germline ends. Germline CDR1 is MDHEN and CDR2 is SYDVKM. The CDR3 runs 15 residues. The protocol was immunoSEQ multiplex PCR, while the TCRdb copy is restricted to in-frame clones and leaves out a portion. Altogether 99,000 or so clones are present, around nine tenths being singletons, with the ten largest covering 3.3%. The gene calls are TRBV28 and TRBJ2-5, with D perhaps TRBD1 (6 bases). The TCR originated in an adult who received the MenACWY meningococcal vaccine as a control. The sample was peripheral blood, taken 28 days after the second dose of the MenACWY control vaccine. The CDR3 protein is CASSSRTDRGETQYF. In DNA form, the CDR3 reads TGTGCCAGCAGTAGCAGGACAGACCGAGGGGAGACCCAGTACTTC.